This T cell receptor beta chain was profiled in a study of OX40 agonist ivuxolimab in advanced cancers. Using immunoSEQ multiplex PCR, the repertoire was profiled, and TCRdb retains in-frame clones only, with some absent. The table has some 90,000 clones, 92% seen once. The CDR3 has 15 residues. V shed 1 base, J shed 2 bases, and the junction held 6 bases outside the gene matches. Germline V gene data show CDR1 as SGHDT and CDR2 as YYEEEE. The sequence was obtained from an adult with an advanced solid tumor such as melanoma, head and neck, liver or kidney cancer. Sequenced here: CD4+ or CD8+ T cells sorted from blood, sampled in a trial of the OX40 agonist ivuxolimab. This chain uses TRBV5-6 with TRBJ2-7; 7 bases match TRBD1. CDR3 loop: CASSLNGQDTYEQYF. CDR3 nucleotides: TGTGCCAGCAGCTTGAACGGACAGGATACCTACGAGCAGTACTTC.